The 5 T cell receptor beta chains presented below share a single source sample, sequenced in a study of blood T cell repertoires in COVID-19. Only in-frame clones appear in the TCRdb table, and some are missing; sequencing was by immunoSEQ multiplex PCR. The table includes under 200,000 clones, more than 75% detected once. Sequencing used peripheral blood. These receptors originate from a man aged 60 to 69 with COVID-19, enrolled during active disease.

This clone was observed a handful of times. The chain recombines TRBV6-2 or TRBV6-3 with TRBJ1-3, with TRBD1 identical over 9 bases. CDR1 and CDR2 (germline): MNHEY, SVGEGT. CDR3 length: 18 amino acids. J lost 1 base, V lost 5 bases, and 12 bases had no gene match. The DNA for the CDR3 is TGTGCCAGCAGTACCACCCCGTCGACAGGGGGATCTGGAAACACCATATATTTT. Translated, it gives CASSTTPSTGGSGNTIYF.

V and J are TRBV7-2 and TRBJ2-1; 13 bases line up with TRBD2. CDR1 SGHTA and CDR2 FQGNSA come from the germline V gene. V gave up 5 bases and J gave up 8 bases; unmatched junction bases: 6. The CDR3 covers 15 residues. The CDR3 DNA follows: TGTGCCAGCAGCCAAGGGACTAGCGGGGCCGATGAGCAGTTCTTC. As protein: CASSQGTSGADEQFF.

The gene calls are TRBV2 and TRBJ1-3; possibly TRBD1 for D (6 bases). V dropped 9 bases and J dropped 2 bases, with 17 bases sitting between them. This CDR3 contains 15 residues. Germline V gives CDR1 SNHLY, CDR2 FYNNEI. The CDR3 coding sequence is TGTGCCAGTCGTTTACAGGGAGCTGCTGGAAACACCATATATTTT. This codes for CASRLQGAAGNTIYF.

V usage is TRBV29-1 and J usage is TRBJ1-2; D possibly corresponds to TRBD1 (5 bases). The CDR3 contains 15 residues. V was cut by 4 bases and J by 2 bases, with 17 bases left in between. CDR1 SQVTM and CDR2 ANQGSEA come from the germline V gene. CDR3 nucleotide sequence: TGCAGCGTTGCTTCAACGGGACTACCCAACTATGGCTACACCTTC. This translates into CSVASTGLPNYGYTF. Variable domain in full (rest from reference TRBV29-1 and TRBJ1-2): SAVISQKPSRDICQRGTSLTIQCQVDSQVTMMFWYRQQPGQSLTLIATANQGSEATYESGFVIDKFPISRPNLTFSTLTVSNMSPEDSSIYLCSVASTGLPNYGYTFGSGTRLTVV.

This clone was observed a single time. The chain recombines TRBV29-1 with TRBJ1-1; 7 positions match TRBD1. The CDR3 has 14 amino acids. V was pared by 8 bases and J by 3 bases, with 12 bases of the junction left unmatched. Germline assignment: CDR1 SQVTM and CDR2 ANQGSEA. The DNA for the CDR3 is TGCAGCTCGATCACAGGGGCTGGGGACACTGAAGCTTTCTTT. It yields the protein CSSITGAGDTEAFF.